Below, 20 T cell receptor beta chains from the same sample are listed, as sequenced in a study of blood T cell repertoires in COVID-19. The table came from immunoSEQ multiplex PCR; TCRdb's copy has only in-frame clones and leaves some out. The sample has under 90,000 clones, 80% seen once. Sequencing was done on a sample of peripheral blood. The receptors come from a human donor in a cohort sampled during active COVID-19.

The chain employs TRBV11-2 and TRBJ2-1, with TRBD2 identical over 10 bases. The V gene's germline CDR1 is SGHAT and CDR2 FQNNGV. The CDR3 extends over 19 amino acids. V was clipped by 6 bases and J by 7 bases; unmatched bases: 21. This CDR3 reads CASSSLRSSGSFERNEQFF. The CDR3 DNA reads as TGTGCCAGCAGTTCCCTTCGGTCTAGCGGGAGCTTCGAGAGAAATGAGCAGTTCTTC.

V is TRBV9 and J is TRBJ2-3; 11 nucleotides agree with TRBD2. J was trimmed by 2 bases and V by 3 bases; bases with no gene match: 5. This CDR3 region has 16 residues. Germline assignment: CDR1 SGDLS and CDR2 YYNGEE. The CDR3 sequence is CASSARLAGPTDTQYF. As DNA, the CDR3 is TGTGCCAGCAGCGCTCGACTAGCGGGGCCCACAGATACGCAGTATTTT.

The CDR3 sequence: CATSPGTGNTGELFF. CDR3 nucleotide sequence: TGTGCCACTTCACCCGGGACAGGGAACACCGGGGAGCTGTTTTTT. V and J are TRBV9 and TRBJ2-2, with 8 bases identical to TRBD1. The CDR3 runs to 15 residues. The V and J ends lost 9 bases and 1 base, in that order; junction bases with no gene match: 8. The germline V gene has CDR1 SGDLS and CDR2 YYNGEE.

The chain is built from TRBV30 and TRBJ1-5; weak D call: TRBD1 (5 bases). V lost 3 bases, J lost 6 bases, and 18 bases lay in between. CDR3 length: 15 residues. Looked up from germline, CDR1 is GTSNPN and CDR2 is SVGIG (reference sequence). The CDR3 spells CAWSSESGISQPQHF. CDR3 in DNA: TGTGCCTGGAGCTCGGAGTCAGGGATAAGTCAGCCCCAGCATTTT.

The CDR3 DNA reads as TGTGCCAGCAGTTTATGGCCGGGGAACAATGAGCAGTTCTTC. Protein sequence: CASSLWPGNNEQFF. This rearrangement joins TRBV27 to TRBJ2-1, with a tentative D call TRBD2 (5 bases). Trimming left V 1 base short and J 5 bases short, with 9 bases between. The CDR3 is made up of 14 amino acids. Germline lookup yields CDR1 MNHEY and CDR2 SMNVEV (reference sequence).

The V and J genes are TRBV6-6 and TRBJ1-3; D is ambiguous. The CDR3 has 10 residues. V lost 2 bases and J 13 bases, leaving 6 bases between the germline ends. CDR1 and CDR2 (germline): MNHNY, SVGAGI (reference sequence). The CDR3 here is CASSYRSIYF. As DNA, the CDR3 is TGTGCCAGCAGTTACCGGTCGATATATTTT.

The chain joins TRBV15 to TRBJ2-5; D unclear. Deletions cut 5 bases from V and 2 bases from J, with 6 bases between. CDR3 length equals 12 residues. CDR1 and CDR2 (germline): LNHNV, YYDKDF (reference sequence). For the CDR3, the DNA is TGTGCCACCAGCCCTTTTCAAGAGACCCAGTACTTC. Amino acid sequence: CATSPFQETQYF.

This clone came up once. The CDR3 region has the DNA TGTGCCAGTAGTAAAAACAGCCGAACTAATGAAAAACTGTTTTTT. Encoded protein: CASSKNSRTNEKLFF. The chain recombines TRBV19 with TRBJ1-4; no firm D call. Per the germline V gene, CDR1 is LNHDA and CDR2 is SQIVND (reference sequence). V dropped 4 bases and J dropped 1 base, with 10 bases sitting between them. This CDR3 has 15 residues.

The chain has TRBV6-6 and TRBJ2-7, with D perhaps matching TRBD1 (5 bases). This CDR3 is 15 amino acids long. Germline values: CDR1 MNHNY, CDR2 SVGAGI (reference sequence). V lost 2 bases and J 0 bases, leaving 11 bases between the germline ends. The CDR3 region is CASSYGQGRSYEQYV. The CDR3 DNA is TGTGCCAGCAGTTACGGGCAGGGCCGCTCCTACGAGCAGTACGTC.

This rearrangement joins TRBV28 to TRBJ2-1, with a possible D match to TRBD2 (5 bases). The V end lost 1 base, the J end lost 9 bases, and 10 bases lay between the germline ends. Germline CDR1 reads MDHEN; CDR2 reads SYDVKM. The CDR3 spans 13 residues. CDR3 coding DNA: TGTGCCAGCAGTTTATCCGCGGGCGGTGAGCAGTTCTTC. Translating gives CASSLSAGGEQFF. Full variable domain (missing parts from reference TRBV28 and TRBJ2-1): DVKVTQSSRYLVKRTGEKVFLECVQDMDHENMFWYRQDPGLGLRLIYFSYDVKMKEKGDIPEGYSVSREKKERFSLILESASTNQTSMYLCASSLSAGGEQFFGPGTRLTVL.

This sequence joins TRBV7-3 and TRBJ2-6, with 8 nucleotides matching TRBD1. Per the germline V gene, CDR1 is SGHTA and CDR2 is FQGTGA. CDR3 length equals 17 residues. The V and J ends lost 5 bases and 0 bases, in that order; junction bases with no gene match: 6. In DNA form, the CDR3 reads TGTGCCAGCAGCACATGGGACAGGTCCTCTGGGGCCAACGTCCTGACTTTC. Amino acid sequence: CASSTWDRSSGANVLTF.

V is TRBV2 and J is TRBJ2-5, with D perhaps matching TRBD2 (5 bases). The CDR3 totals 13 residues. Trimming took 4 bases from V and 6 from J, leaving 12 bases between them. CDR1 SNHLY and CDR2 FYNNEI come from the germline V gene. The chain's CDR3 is CASSGGVGKTQYF. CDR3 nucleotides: TGTGCCAGCAGTGGGGGAGTTGGGAAGACCCAGTACTTC.

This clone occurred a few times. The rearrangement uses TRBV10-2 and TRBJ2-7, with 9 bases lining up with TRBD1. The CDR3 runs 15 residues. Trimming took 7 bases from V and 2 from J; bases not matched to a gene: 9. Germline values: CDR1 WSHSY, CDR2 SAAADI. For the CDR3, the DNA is TGCGCCAGCAAAGCCTGGACAGGGGTAACCTACGAGCAGTACTTC. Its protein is CASKAWTGVTYEQYF.

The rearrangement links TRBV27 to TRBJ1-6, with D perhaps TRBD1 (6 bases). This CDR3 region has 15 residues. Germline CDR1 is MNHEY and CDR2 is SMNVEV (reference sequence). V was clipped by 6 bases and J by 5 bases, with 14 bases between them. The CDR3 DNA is TGTGCCAGCAGCTTTAAAAGACAGGATAATTCACCCCTCCACTTT. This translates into CASSFKRQDNSPLHF.

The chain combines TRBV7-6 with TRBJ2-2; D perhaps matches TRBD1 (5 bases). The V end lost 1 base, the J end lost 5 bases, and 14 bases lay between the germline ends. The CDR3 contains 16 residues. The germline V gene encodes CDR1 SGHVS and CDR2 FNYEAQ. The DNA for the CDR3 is TGTGCCAGCAGCTTAGTGGGGCGCCCCGGGACCGGGGAGCTGTTTTTT. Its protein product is CASSLVGRPGTGELFF.

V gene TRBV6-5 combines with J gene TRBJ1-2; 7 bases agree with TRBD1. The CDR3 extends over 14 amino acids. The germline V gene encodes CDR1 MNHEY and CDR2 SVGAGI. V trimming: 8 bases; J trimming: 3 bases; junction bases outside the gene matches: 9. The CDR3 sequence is CASVLTGSDYGYTF. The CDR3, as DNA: TGTGCCAGCGTATTGACAGGGAGCGACTATGGCTACACCTTC.

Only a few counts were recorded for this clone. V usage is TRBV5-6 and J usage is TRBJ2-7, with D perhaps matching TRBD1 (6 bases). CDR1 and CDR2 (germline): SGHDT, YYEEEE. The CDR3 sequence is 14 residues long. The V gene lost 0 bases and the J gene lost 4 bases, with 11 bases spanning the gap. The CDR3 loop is CASSLVGQPYEQYF. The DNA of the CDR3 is TGTGCCAGCAGCTTGGTCGGACAGCCTTACGAGCAGTACTTC.

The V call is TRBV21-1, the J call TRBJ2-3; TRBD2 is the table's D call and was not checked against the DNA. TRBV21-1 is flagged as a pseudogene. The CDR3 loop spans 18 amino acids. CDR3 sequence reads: CASSKDRATSGRGDTQYF. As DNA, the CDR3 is TGTGCCAGCAGCAAAGACAGGGCGACTAGCGGGAGAGGGGATACGCAGTATTTT.

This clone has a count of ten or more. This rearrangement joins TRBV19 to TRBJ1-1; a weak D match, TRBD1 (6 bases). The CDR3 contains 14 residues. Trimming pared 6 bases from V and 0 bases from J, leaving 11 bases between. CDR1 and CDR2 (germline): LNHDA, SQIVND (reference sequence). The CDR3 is CASSRQAVNTEAFF. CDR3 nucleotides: TGTGCCAGTAGCCGACAGGCCGTGAACACTGAAGCTTTCTTT.

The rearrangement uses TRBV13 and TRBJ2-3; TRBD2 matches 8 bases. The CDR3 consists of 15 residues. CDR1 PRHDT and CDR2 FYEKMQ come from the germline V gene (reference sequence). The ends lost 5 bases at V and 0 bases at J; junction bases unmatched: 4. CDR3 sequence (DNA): TGTGCCAGCAGCGCCGCTAGCGGGAGCACAGATACGCAGTATTTT. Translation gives CASSAASGSTDTQYF.